The subject of this entry is one TCR beta chain. The data were obtained in a study of blood T cell repertoires in COVID-19. Overall study context: T cells, B-cell-depleted T cells, or PBMCs supplied cDNA or gDNA.

Germline loops: CDR1 WSHSY, CDR2 SAAADI. The CDR3 has 16 residues. Trimming at V came to 3 bases and at J to 2 bases, leaving 8 bases not matched to a gene. Here immunoSEQ multiplex PCR was the method, and the copy in TCRdb shows in-frame clones only, minus some. The sample holds roughly 330,000 clones, approximately 87% seen once. J is TRBJ2-3 and V is TRBV10-2, with 7 bases that match TRBD2. The sequenced sample consisted of PBMCs or T cells enriched from blood (not recorded which). The TCR comes from a woman aged 25 to 45 who had recovered from COVID-19. The CDR3 bases are TGCGCCAGCAGTGAATATGGACTAGGCCTCACAGATACGCAGTATTTT. Residues: CASSEYGLGLTDTQYF.